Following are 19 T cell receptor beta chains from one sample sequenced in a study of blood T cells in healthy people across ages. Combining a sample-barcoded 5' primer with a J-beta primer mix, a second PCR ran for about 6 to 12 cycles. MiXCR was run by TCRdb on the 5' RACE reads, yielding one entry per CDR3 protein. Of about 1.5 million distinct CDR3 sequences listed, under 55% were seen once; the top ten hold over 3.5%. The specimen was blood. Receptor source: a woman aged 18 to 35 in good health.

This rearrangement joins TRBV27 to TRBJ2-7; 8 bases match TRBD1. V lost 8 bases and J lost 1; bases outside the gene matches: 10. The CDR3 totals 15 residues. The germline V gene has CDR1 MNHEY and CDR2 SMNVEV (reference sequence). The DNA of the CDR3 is TGTGCCAGCGGAGGTCTGACAGGGGCGTCCTACGAGCAGTACTTC. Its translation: CASGGLTGASYEQYF.

CDR3 loop: CSASIRSRGDSYEQYF. The DNA for the CDR3 is TGCAGTGCTAGTATCCGGTCTCGGGGGGACTCCTACGAGCAGTACTTC. This chain links TRBV20-1 with TRBJ2-7; 7 nucleotides line up with TRBD2. With V trimmed by 3 bases and J by 0 bases, 11 bases remained unmatched. This CDR3 spans 16 amino acids. CDR1 and CDR2 (germline): DFQATT, SNEGSKA (reference sequence).

This CDR3 is CAISERDNEQYF. As DNA, the CDR3 is TGTGCCATCAGTGAGCGAGACAATGAGCAGTACTTC. This chain links TRBV10-3 with TRBJ2-7; D remains unclear. The V and J ends lost 2 bases and 7 bases respectively, with 9 bases between them. This CDR3 contains 12 residues. Germline V gene sequence: CDR1 ENHRY, CDR2 SYGVKD.

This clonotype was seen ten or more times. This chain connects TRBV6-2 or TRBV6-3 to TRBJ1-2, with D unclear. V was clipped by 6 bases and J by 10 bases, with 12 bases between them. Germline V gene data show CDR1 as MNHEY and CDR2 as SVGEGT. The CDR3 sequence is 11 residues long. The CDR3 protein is CASRRFLAYTF. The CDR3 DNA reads TGTGCCAGCAGACGCTTCTTGGCCTACACCTTC.

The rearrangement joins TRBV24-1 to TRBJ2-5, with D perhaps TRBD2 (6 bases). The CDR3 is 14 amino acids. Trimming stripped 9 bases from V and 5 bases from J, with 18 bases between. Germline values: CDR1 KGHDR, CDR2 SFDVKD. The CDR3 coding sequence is TGTGCCACCCAGGGCGGCGGGGTTGATGAGACCCAGTACTTC. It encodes CATQGGGVDETQYF.

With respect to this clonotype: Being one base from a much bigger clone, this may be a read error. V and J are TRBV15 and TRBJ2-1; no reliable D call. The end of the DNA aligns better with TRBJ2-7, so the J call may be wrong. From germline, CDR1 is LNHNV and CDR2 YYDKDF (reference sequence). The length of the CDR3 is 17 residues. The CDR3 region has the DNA TGTGCCACCAGCAGAGGTATAAGCACCTCTACCTACAATGAGCAGTACTTC. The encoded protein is CATSRGISTSTYNEQYF.

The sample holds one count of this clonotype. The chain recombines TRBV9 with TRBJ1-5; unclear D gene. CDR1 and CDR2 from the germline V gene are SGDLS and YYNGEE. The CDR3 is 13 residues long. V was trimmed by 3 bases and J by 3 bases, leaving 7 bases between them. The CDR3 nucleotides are TGTGCCAGCAGCGCCGCGAACAATCAGCCCCAGCATTTT. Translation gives CASSAANNQPQHF. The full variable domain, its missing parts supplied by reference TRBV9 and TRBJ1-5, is DSGVTQTPKHLITATGQRVTLRCSPRSGDLSVYWYQQSLDQGLQFLIQYYNGEERAKGNILERFSAQQFPDLHSELNLSSLELGDSALYFCASSAANNQPQHFGDGTRLSIL.

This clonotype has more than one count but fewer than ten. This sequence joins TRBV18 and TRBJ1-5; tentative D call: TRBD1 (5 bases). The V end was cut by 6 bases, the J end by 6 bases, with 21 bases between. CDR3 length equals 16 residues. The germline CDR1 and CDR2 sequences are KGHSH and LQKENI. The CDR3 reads CASSAAGEEGSQPQHF. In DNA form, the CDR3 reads TGTGCCAGCTCCGCAGCGGGGGAAGAGGGCAGTCAGCCCCAGCATTTT.

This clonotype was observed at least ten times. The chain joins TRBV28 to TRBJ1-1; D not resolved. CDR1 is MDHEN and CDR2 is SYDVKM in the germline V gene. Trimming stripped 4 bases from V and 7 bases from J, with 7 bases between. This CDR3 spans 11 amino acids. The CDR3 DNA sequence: TGTGCCAGCAGTTCTGTTCTTGAAGCTTTCTTT. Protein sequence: CASSSVLEAFF.

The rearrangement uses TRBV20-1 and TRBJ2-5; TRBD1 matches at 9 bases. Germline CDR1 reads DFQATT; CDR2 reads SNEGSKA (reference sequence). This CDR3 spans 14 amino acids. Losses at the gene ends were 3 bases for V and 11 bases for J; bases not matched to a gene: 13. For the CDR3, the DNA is TGCAGTGCTAGGGAGCCGACAGGGGGTTATGAGCAGTACTTC. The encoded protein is CSAREPTGGYEQYF.

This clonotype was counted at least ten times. DNA of the CDR3: TGTGCCAGCTCACCGGGGATCACAGATACGCAGTATTTT. Protein product: CASSPGITDTQYF. The genes are TRBV18 and TRBJ2-3; D not certain. V was pared by 3 bases and J by 2 bases, with 6 bases between. Germline V gene lookup returns CDR1 KGHSH and CDR2 LQKENI. This CDR3 is 13 amino acids long.

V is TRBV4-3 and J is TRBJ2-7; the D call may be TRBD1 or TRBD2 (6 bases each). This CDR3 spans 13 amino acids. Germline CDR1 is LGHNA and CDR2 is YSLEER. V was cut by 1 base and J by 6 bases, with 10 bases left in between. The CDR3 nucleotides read TGCGCCAGCAGCCAAGTTTCGGGGGCCGAGCAGTACTTC. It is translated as CASSQVSGAEQYF.

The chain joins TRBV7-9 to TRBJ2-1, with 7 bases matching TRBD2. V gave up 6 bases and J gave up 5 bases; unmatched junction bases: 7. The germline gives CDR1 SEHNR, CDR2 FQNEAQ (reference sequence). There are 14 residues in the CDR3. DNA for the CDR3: TGTGCCAGCAGACAACCGGGACTACACAATGAGCAGTTCTTC. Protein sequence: CASRQPGLHNEQFF. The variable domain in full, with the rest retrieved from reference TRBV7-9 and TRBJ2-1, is DTGVSQNPRHKITKRGQNVTFRCDPISEHNRLYWYRQTLGQGPEFLTYFQNEAQLEKSRLLSDRFSAERPKGSFSTLEIQRTEQGDSAMYLCASRQPGLHNEQFFGPGTRLTVL.

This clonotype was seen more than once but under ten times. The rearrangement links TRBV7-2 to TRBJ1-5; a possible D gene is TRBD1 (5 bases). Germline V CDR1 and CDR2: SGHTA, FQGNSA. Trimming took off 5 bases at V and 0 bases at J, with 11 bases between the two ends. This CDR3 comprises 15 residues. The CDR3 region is CASSPDRNSNQPQHF. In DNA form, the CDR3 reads TGTGCCAGCAGCCCCGACAGAAATAGCAATCAGCCCCAGCATTTT.

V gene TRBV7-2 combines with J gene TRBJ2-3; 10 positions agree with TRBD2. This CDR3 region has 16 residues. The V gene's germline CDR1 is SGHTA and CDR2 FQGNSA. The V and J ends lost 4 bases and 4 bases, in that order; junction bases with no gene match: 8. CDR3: CASSSISGGFADTQYF. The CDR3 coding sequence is TGTGCCAGCAGCTCGATTAGCGGGGGGTTTGCAGATACGCAGTATTTT.

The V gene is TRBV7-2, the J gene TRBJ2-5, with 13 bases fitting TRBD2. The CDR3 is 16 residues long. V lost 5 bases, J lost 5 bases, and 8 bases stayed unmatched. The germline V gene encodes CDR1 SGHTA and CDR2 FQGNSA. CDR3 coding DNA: TGTGCCAGCAGCCTGTGGACTAGCGGGGGAAAGGAGACCCAGTACTTC. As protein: CASSLWTSGGKETQYF.

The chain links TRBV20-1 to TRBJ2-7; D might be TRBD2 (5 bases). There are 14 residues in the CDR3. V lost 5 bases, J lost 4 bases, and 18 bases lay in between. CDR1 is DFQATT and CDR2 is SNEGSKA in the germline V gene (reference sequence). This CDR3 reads CSAGVSGIPYEQYF. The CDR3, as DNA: TGCAGTGCTGGAGTCTCCGGGATACCGTACGAGCAGTACTTC.

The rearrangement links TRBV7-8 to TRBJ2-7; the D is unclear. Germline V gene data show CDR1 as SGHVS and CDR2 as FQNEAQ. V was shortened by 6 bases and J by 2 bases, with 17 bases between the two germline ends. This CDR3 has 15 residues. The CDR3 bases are TGTGCCAGCAGGGGTGGTGTCTTTGGTACCTACGAGCAGTACTTC. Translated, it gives CASRGGVFGTYEQYF.

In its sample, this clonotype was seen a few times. CDR3 residues: CSARDADGNEKLFF. Written as DNA, the CDR3 is TGCAGTGCTAGAGATGCCGACGGGAATGAAAAACTGTTTTTT. The genes are TRBV20-1 and TRBJ1-4; D is ambiguous. The CDR3 has 14 amino acids. Germline lookup yields CDR1 DFQATT and CDR2 SNEGSKA (reference sequence). The germline V and J ends were trimmed by 0 bases and 5 bases, with 10 bases remaining between them.